The T cell receptor beta chain described here comes from a study of beta chain features in type 1 diabetes. Looking at the study overall: Cell yields, gender and age were similar in healthy donors and patients.

Details on this clone: What it binds is unknown.

Investigators reverse transcribed all isolated RNA, so they sequenced expressed TCRB transcripts. The table came from immunoSEQ multiplex PCR; TCRdb's copy has only in-frame clones and leaves some out. The sample consists of more than 200,000 clones, roughly 16% of them appearing once. Donors contributed one heparinised blood draw apiece, averaging approximately 120 mL. Study findings and constraints: It was among patients, rather than healthy donors, that naive, central memory and Treg TCRB repertoires appeared more similar. Among all four CD4+ subsets, Type 1 diabetes patients had TCRB CDR3s that were moderately but significantly shorter.

The origin of this receptor is a man aged 25 to 40 with type 1 diabetes. Source material: naive CD4+ T cells from blood.

The CDR3 DNA sequence: TGCAGCGTTCAGCCACTATCTGGAAACACCATATATTTT. Protein product: CSVQPLSGNTIYF. The genes are TRBV29-1 and TRBJ1-3; D call uncertain. The germline V and J ends were trimmed by 5 bases and 1 base, with 9 bases remaining between them. This CDR3 contains 13 residues. Germline assignment: CDR1 SQVTM and CDR2 ANQGSEA.